The 8 T cell receptor beta chains reported below all come from one sample, sequenced in a study of T-cell memory formation after mild COVID-19. TCRdb reprocessed the 5' RACE reads with MiXCR, giving one entry per CDR3 protein. The top ten hold 20% to 25% of the sample, which has about 360,000 distinct CDR3 sequences, about an eighth seen once. What was sequenced was PBMCs or a T cell subset sorted from them (not recorded which). Receptors originate from a man aged 18 to 29 who had mild COVID-19 (a few samples of this study predate the infection). Cell type and time point are not known.

This chain links TRBV12-3 or TRBV12-4 with TRBJ2-2, with D perhaps matching TRBD1 (6 bases). The V gene lost 5 bases and the J gene lost 6 bases, with 19 bases spanning the gap. The CDR3 loop spans 16 amino acids. CDR3 residues: CASSPLSGEGAGELFF. In DNA, the CDR3 is TGTGCCAGCAGTCCCTTGTCAGGGGAAGGGGCCGGGGAGCTGTTTTTT.

At least ten counts were recorded for this clonotype. The chain is built from TRBV6-2 or TRBV6-3 and TRBJ2-6, with D unclear. V gave up 0 bases and J gave up 0 bases, with 9 bases separating them. CDR1 and CDR2 (germline): MNHEY, SVGEGT. CDR3 length equals 17 residues. CDR3 residues: CASSYSSQFSGANVLTF. As DNA, the CDR3 is TGTGCCAGCAGTTACTCCAGCCAGTTCTCTGGGGCCAACGTCCTGACTTTC.

The rearrangement uses TRBV5-1 and TRBJ1-1; 9 bases match TRBD1. Unmatched junction bases numbered 11, after V lost 3 bases and J lost 5 bases. The CDR3 is 16 residues long. CDR1 and CDR2 (germline): SGHRS, YFSETQ. As DNA, the CDR3 is TGCGCCAGCAGCTCCGACAGGGGGGGTATCGAAACTGAAGCTTTCTTT. The encoded protein is CASSSDRGGIETEAFF.

This chain links TRBV6-2 or TRBV6-3 with TRBJ2-1; TRBD1 or TRBD2 may be the D gene (5 bases each). The CDR3 sequence is 16 residues long. Trimming left V 2 bases short and J 4 bases short, with 15 bases between. The germline gives CDR1 MNHEY, CDR2 SVGEGT. This CDR3 reads CASSYPEGFGYNEQFF. Written as DNA, the CDR3 is TGTGCCAGCAGTTACCCCGAGGGGTTTGGTTACAATGAGCAGTTCTTC.

This chain links TRBV5-8 with TRBJ2-7; D is unresolved. The CDR3 has 13 residues. Trimming removed 4 bases from V and 2 bases from J, with 10 bases in between. Germline CDR1 and CDR2: SGHTS and YDEGEE. The CDR3 DNA sequence: TGTGCCAGCAGCACCGGACCGACCTACGAGCAGTACGTC. It yields the protein CASSTGPTYEQYV.

A note on this clonotype: At one end, the junction sequence differs from germline, possibly due to a read error. The CDR3 region is CASSPNRGNQTQHF. The DNA of the CDR3 is TGTGCCAGCAGTCCCAACAGGGGCAATCAGACCCAGCATTTT. The rearrangement joins TRBV7-8 to TRBJ1-5, with 7 bases aligning to TRBD1. CDR1 SGHVS and CDR2 FQNEAQ come from the germline V gene. The length of the CDR3 is 14 residues.

This clonotype was detected ten times or more. The gene calls are TRBV7-2 and TRBJ1-3, with D maybe TRBD1 (6 bases). Germline-derived CDR1 and CDR2 are SGHTA and FQGNSA. V lost 3 bases, J lost 1 base, and 10 bases lay in between. CDR3 size: 15 residues. CDR3 region: CASSFQGTSGNTIYF. CDR3 sequence (DNA): TGTGCCAGCAGCTTCCAGGGGACATCTGGAAACACCATATATTTT.

CDR3 coding DNA: TGTGCCAGCAGCCGGACTAGCTGGGGCGAGCAGTACTTC. Its translation is CASSRTSWGEQYF. J is TRBJ2-7 and V is TRBV27; 8 bases agree with TRBD2. After removal of 6 bases from V and 6 bases from J, the junction contained 7 bases not matched to a gene. The CDR3 has 13 residues. Germline V lookup: CDR1 MNHEY, CDR2 SMNVEV (reference sequence).